The 8 T cell receptor beta chains presented below share a single source sample, sequenced in a study of cytomegalovirus exposure and HLA in healthy donors. Vbeta (60) and Jbeta (13) primers were used in the PCR. Profiling relied on immunoSEQ multiplex PCR, and the TCRdb table lists in-frame clones only, not all of them. There are over 80,000 clones in the sample; roughly two thirds occur only once, and under 4.5% lies in the top ten. The specimen was PBMCs. The receptors were sampled from a man between 40 and 49 years old in good health and CMV-seronegative.

V is TRBV19 and J is TRBJ1-1; 9 bases fit TRBD1. Per the germline V gene, CDR1 is LNHDA and CDR2 is SQIVND (reference sequence). This CDR3 is built from 14 residues. The trim removed 10 bases at V and 5 bases at J, leaving 11 bases unmatched. CDR3 region: CATQRGTGWTEAFF. The DNA of the CDR3 is TGTGCCACCCAACGCGGGACAGGGTGGACTGAAGCTTTCTTT.

The chain joins TRBV5-1 to TRBJ2-6; no clear D. Trimming shortened V by 0 bases and J by 1 base, and 2 bases separated the two germline ends. Per the germline V gene, CDR1 is SGHRS and CDR2 is YFSETQ. The CDR3 runs to 14 residues. CDR3 sequence (DNA): TGCGCCAGCAGCTTGGTATCTGGGGCCAACGTCCTGACTTTC. Translated, it gives CASSLVSGANVLTF.

J is TRBJ2-1 and V is TRBV5-1, with TRBD2 matching 11 bases. Germline CDR1 SGHRS, CDR2 YFSETQ. The V segment lost 3 bases and the J segment 8 bases; nucleotides outside the gene matches: 13. This CDR3 region has 17 residues. The CDR3 nucleotides read TGCGCCAGCAGCTGGAGGGCCACTAGCGGGGGTGGAGATGAGCAGTTCTTC. Protein sequence: CASSWRATSGGGDEQFF.

This chain connects TRBV28 to TRBJ2-7; D may be TRBD1 (5 bases). This CDR3 spans 13 amino acids. The germline V gene has CDR1 MDHEN and CDR2 SYDVKM. V was cut by 6 bases and J by 2 bases, with 11 bases left in between. The CDR3 bases are TGTGCCAGCAGAGGCGACAGTCCCTACGAGCAGTACTTC. It codes for CASRGDSPYEQYF. The complete variable domain, with remaining parts taken from reference TRBV28 and TRBJ2-7, reads DVKVTQSSRYLVKRTGEKVFLECVQDMDHENMFWYRQDPGLGLRLIYFSYDVKMKEKGDIPEGYSVSREKKERFSLILESASTNQTSMYLCASRGDSPYEQYFGPGTRLTVT.

The chain combines TRBV5-1 with TRBJ2-5, with D perhaps matching TRBD2 (6 bases). Germline V lookup: CDR1 SGHRS, CDR2 YFSETQ. This CDR3 spans 15 amino acids. With 1 base removed from V and 5 bases from J, the gap between germline ends came to 15 bases. DNA of the CDR3: TGCGCCAGCAGCTTGACCCAGGGAGGAGAGGAGACCCAGTACTTC. Protein product: CASSLTQGGEETQYF.

The chain is built from TRBV13 and TRBJ2-3; D not resolved. CDR1 is PRHDT, CDR2 FYEKMQ, per germline (reference sequence). V was trimmed by 10 bases and J by 0 bases, leaving 5 bases between them. The CDR3 contains 11 residues. The CDR3 region is CANGSTDTQYF. CDR3 DNA sequence: TGTGCCAACGGGAGCACAGATACGCAGTATTTT. The full variable domain, completed using reference TRBV13 and TRBJ2-3, is AAGVIQSPRHLIKEKRETATLKCYPIPRHDTVYWYQQGPGQDPQFLISFYEKMQSDKGSIPDRFSAQQFSDYHSELNMSSLELGDSALYFCANGSTDTQYFGPGTRLTVL.

This clone showed up many times. The J gene is TRBJ2-1, the V gene TRBV28; the match to TRBD2 covers 11 bases. Trimming took 7 bases from V and 12 from J; bases not matched to a gene: 5. The V gene's germline CDR1 is MDHEN and CDR2 SYDVKM. The CDR3 totals 12 residues. CDR3 protein: CASTSSGGGQFF. CDR3 coding DNA: TGTGCCAGCACCAGTAGCGGGGGGGGGCAGTTCTTC.

Turning to this clone: The junction does not match germline at one end; this may be a read error. The chain has TRBV5-4 and TRBJ2-5, with 16 bases fitting TRBD2. CDR3 length: 18 residues. The germline gives CDR1 SGHNT, CDR2 YYREEE (reference sequence). CDR3 in DNA: TGTGCCAGCAGCCGCGGGACTAGCGGGGGGGCCGATCAAGAGGCCCAGTACTTC. Protein sequence: CASSRGTSGGADQEAQYF.